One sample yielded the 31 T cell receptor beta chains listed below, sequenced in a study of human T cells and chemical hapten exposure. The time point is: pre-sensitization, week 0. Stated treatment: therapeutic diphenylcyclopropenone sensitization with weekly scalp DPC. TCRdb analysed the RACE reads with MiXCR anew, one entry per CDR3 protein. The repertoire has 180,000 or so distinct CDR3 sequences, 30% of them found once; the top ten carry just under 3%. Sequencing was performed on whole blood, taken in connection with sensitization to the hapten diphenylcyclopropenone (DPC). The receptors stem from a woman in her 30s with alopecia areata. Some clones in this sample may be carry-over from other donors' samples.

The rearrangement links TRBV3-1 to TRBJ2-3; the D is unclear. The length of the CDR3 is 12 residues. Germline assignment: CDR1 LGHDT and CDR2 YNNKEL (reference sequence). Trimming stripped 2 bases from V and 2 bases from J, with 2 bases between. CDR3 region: CASSQHTDTQYF. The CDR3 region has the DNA TGTGCCAGCAGCCAACACACAGATACGCAGTATTTT.

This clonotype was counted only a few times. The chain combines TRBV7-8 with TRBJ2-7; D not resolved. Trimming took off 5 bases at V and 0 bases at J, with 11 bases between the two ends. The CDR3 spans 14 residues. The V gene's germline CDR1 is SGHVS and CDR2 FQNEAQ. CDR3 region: CASSPQLDSYEQYF. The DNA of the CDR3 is TGTGCCAGCAGCCCTCAACTTGACTCCTACGAGCAGTACTTC.

CDR3 coding DNA: TGCAGCGTTGCAGGGTGGTCCACTGAAGCTTTCTTT. Protein product: CSVAGWSTEAFF. The gene calls are TRBV29-1 and TRBJ1-1; possibly TRBD1 for D (5 bases). The CDR3 spans 12 residues. Germline assignment: CDR1 SQVTM and CDR2 ANQGSEA. V dropped 4 bases and J dropped 4 bases, with 10 bases sitting between them.

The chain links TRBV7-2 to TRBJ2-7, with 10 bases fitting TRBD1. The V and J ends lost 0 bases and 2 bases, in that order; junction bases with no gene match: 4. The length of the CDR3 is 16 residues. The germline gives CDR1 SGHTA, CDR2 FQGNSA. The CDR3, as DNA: TGTGCCAGCAGCTTAGCTTTAGGACAGGGGGCCTACGAGCAGTACTTC. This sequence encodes CASSLALGQGAYEQYF. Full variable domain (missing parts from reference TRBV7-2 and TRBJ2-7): GAGVSQSPSNKVTEKGKDVELRCDPISGHTALYWYRQSLGQGLEFLIYFQGNSAPDKSGLPSDRFSAERTGGSVSTLTIQRTQQEDSAVYLCASSLALGQGAYEQYFGPGTRLTVT.

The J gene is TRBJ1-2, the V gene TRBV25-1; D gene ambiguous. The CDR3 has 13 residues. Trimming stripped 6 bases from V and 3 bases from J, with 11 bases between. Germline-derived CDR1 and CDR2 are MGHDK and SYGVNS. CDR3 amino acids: CASRRSEDYGYTF. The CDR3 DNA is TGTGCCAGCAGACGGTCGGAGGACTATGGCTACACCTTC.

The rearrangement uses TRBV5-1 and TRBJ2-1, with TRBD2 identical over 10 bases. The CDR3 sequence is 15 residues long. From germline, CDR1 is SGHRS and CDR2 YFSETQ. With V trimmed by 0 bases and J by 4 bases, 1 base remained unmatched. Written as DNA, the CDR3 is TGCGCCAGCAGCTTGGAACTAGCGGGGTACAATGAGCAGTTCTTC. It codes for CASSLELAGYNEQFF.

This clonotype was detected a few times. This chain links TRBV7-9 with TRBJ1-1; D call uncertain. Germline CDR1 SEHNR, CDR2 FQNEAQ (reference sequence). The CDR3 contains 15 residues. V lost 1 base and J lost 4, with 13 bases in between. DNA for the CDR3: TGTGCCAGCAGCTTAGTGGGCGGTTCCGGCACTGAAGCTTTCTTT. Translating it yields CASSLVGGSGTEAFF.

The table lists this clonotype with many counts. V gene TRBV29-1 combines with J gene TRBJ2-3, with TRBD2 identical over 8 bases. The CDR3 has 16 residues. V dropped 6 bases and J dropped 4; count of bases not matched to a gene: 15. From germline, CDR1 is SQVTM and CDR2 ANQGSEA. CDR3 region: CSVSSPGSGRSDTQYF. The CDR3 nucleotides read TGCAGCGTGTCATCCCCAGGGAGCGGGAGATCAGATACGCAGTATTTT.

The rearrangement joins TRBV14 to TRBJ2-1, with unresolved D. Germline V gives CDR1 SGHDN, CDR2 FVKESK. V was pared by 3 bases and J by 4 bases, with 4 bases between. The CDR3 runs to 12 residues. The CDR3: CASSHGYNEQFF. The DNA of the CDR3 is TGTGCCAGCAGCCACGGATACAATGAGCAGTTCTTC.

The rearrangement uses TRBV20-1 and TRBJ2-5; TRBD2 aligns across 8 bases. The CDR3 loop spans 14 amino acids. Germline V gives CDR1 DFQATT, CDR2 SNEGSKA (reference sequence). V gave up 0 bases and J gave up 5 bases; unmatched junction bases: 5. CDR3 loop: CSARETSGGETQYF. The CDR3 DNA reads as TGCAGTGCTAGAGAAACTAGCGGCGGGGAGACCCAGTACTTC.

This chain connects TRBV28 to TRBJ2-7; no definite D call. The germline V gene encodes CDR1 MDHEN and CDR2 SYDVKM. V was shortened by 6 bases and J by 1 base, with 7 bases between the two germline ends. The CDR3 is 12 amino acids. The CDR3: CASRTGSYEQYF. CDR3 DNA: TGTGCCAGCAGGACTGGGTCCTACGAGCAGTACTTC.

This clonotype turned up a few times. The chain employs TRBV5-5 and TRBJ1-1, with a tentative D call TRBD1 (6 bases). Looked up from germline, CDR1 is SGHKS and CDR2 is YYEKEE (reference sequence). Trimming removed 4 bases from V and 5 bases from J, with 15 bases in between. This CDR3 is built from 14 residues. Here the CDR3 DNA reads TGTGCCAGCAGCGGGGACACGGGGAGGACTGAAGCTTTCTTT. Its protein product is CASSGDTGRTEAFF. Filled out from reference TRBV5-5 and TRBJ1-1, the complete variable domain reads DAGVTQSPTHLIKTRGQQVTLRCSPISGHKSVSWYQQVLGQGPQFIFQYYEKEERGRGNFPDRFSARQFPNYSSELNVNALLLGDSALYLCASSGDTGRTEAFFGQGTRLTVV.

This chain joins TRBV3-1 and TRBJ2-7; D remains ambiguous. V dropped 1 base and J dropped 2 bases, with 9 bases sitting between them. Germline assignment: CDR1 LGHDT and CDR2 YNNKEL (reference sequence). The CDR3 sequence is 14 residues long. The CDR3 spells CASSQAVQAYEQYF. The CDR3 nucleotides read TGTGCCAGCAGCCAAGCTGTGCAGGCCTACGAGCAGTACTTC.

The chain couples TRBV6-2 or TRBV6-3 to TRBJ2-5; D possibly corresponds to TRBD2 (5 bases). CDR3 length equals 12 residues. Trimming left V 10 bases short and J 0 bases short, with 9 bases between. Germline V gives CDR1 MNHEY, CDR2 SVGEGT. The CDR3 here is CATQRYQETQYF. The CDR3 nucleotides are TGTGCCACCCAGCGGTACCAAGAGACCCAGTACTTC.

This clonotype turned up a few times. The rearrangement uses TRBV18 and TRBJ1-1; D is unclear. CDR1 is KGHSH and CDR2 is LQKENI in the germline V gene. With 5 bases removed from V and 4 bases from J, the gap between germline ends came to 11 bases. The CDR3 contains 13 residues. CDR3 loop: CASSETLSTEAFF. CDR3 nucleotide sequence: TGTGCCAGCTCAGAAACGTTGAGCACTGAAGCTTTCTTT. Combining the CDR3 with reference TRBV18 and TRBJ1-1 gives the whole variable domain NAGVMQNPRHLVRRRGQEARLRCSPMKGHSHVYWYRQLPEEGLKFMVYLQKENIIDESGMPKERFSAEFPKEGPSILRIQQVVRGDSAAYFCASSETLSTEAFFGQGTRLTVV.

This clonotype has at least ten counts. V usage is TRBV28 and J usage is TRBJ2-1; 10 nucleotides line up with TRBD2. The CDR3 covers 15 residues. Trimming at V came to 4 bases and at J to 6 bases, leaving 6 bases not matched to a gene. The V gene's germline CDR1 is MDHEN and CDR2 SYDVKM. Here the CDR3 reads CASSSAGGMGNEQFF. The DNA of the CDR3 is TGTGCCAGCAGTTCAGCGGGAGGGATGGGCAATGAGCAGTTCTTC.

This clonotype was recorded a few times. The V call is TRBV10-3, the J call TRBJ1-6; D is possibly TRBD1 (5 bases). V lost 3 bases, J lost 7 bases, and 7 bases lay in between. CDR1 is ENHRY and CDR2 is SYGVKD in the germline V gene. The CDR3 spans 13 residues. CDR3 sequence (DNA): TGTGCCATCAGTGAAAACAGGAATTCACCCCTCCACTTT. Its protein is CAISENRNSPLHF.

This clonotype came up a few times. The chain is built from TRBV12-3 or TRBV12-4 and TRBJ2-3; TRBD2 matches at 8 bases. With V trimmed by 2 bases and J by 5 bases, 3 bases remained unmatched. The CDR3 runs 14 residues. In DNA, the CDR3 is TGTGCCAGCAGTTTAACCGGGGGGGAAGATACGCAGTATTTT. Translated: CASSLTGGEDTQYF.

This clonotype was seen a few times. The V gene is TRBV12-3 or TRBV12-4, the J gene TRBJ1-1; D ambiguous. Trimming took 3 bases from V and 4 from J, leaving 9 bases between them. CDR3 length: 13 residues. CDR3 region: CASSFEGSTEAFF. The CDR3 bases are TGTGCCAGCAGTTTCGAGGGAAGCACTGAAGCTTTCTTT.

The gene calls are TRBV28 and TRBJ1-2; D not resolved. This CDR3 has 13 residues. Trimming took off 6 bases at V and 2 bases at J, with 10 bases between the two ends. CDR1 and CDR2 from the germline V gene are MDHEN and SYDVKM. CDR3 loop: CASRRTENYGYTF. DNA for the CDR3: TGTGCCAGCAGACGGACGGAGAACTATGGCTACACCTTC.

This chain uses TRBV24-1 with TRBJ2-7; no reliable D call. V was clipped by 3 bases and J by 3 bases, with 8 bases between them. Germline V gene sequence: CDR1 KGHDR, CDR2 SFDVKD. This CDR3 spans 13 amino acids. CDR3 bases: TGTGCCACCAGTGATGCTACACGCTACGAGCAGTACTTC. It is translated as CATSDATRYEQYF.

For the CDR3, the DNA is TGCGCCAGCAGTCACAGGGTCAATGAGCAGTTCTTC. Amino acid sequence: CASSHRVNEQFF. The V gene is TRBV23-1, the J gene TRBJ2-1; D is possibly TRBD1 (5 bases). TRBV23-1 is flagged as an ORF with uncertain function. The V end lost 3 bases, the J end lost 6 bases, and 6 bases lay between the germline ends. The CDR3 runs 12 residues.

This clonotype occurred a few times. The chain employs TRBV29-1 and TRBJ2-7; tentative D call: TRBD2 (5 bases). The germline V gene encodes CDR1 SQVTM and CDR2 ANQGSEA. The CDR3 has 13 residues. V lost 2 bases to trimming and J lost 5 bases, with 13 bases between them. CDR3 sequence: CSVELLVGNEQYF. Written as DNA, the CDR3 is TGCAGCGTTGAACTACTAGTAGGAAACGAGCAGTACTTC.

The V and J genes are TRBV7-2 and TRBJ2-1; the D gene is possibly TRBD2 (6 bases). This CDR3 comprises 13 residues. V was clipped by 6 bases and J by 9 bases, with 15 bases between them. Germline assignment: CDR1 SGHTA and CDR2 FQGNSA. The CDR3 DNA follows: TGTGCCAGCAGGATCCCGTCCGGGAGTGAGCAGTTCTTC. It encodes CASRIPSGSEQFF.

The CDR3 region is CSAIRGRGNQPQHF. The CDR3 coding sequence is TGCAGTGCTATCCGCGGACGGGGGAATCAGCCCCAGCATTTT. This chain joins TRBV20-1 and TRBJ1-5; TRBD1 is a possible D gene (5 bases). This CDR3 has 14 residues. Deletions cut 4 bases from V and 4 bases from J, with 14 bases between. Germline V gene sequence: CDR1 DFQATT, CDR2 SNEGSKA (reference sequence).

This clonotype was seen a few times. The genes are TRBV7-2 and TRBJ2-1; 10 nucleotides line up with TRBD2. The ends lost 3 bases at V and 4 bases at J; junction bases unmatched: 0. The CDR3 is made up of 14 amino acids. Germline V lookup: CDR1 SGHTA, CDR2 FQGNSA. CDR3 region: CASSFSGGYNEQFF. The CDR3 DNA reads TGTGCCAGCAGCTTTAGCGGGGGGTACAATGAGCAGTTCTTC. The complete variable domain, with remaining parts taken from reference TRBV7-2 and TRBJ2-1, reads GAGVSQSPSNKVTEKGKDVELRCDPISGHTALYWYRQSLGQGLEFLIYFQGNSAPDKSGLPSDRFSAERTGGSVSTLTIQRTQQEDSAVYLCASSFSGGYNEQFFGPGTRLTVL.

The CDR3 bases are TGTGCCACCAGCAGCGCTGGACAGCGACGGCAGCCCCAGCATTTT. Amino acid sequence: CATSSAGQRRQPQHF. The chain joins TRBV15 to TRBJ1-5; D may be TRBD1 (6 bases). CDR3 length: 15 amino acids. Germline loops: CDR1 LNHNV, CDR2 YYDKDF (reference sequence). Trimming removed 3 bases from V and 7 bases from J, with 16 bases in between. The whole variable domain, filled in from reference TRBV15 and TRBJ1-5, reads DAMVIQNPRYQVTQFGKPVTLSCSQTLNHNVMYWYQQKSSQAPKLLFHYYDKDFNNEADTPDNFQSRRPNTSFCFLDIRSPGLGDTAMYLCATSSAGQRRQPQHFGDGTRLSIL.

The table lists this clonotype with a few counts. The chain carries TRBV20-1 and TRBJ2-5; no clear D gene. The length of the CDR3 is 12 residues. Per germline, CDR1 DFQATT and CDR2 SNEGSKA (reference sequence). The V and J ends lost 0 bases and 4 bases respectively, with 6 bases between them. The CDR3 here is CSAREAVETQYF. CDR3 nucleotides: TGCAGTGCTAGAGAGGCCGTAGAGACCCAGTACTTC.

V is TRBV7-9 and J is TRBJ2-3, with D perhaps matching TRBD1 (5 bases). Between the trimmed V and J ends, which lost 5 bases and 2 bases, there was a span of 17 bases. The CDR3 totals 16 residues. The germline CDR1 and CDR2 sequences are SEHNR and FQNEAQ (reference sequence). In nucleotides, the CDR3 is TGTGCCAGCAGCGCCGACAGCCTTAGACACACAGATACGCAGTATTTT. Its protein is CASSADSLRHTDTQYF.

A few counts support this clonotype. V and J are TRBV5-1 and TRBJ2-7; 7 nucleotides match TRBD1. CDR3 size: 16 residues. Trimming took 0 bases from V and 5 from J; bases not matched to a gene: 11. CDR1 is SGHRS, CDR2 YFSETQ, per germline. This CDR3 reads CASSLALLTGLDEQYF. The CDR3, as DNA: TGCGCCAGCAGCTTGGCCCTCCTGACAGGGTTGGACGAGCAGTACTTC.

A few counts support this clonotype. CDR3 protein: CASSQDAFSGGRYNEQFF. In DNA, the CDR3 is TGCGCCAGCAGCCAAGATGCTTTTAGCGGGGGCCGTTACAATGAGCAGTTCTTC. The chain links TRBV4-3 to TRBJ2-1; 9 bases map to TRBD2. From germline, CDR1 is LGHNA and CDR2 YSLEER. The ends lost 0 bases at V and 4 bases at J; junction bases unmatched: 10. The length of the CDR3 is 18 residues.